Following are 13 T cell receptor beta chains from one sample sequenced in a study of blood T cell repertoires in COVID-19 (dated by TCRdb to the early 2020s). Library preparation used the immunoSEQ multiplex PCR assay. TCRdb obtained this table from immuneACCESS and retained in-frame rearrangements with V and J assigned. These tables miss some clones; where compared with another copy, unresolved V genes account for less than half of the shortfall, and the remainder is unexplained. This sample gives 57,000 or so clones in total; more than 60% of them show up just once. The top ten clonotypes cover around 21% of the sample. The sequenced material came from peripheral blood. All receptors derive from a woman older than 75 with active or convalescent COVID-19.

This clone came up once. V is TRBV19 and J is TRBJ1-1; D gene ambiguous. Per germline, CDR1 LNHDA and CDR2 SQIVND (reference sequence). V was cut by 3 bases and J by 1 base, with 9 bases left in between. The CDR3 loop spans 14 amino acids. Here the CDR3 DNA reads TGTGCCAGTAGTATCGGGTTCTCGAACACTGAAGCTTTCTTT. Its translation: CASSIGFSNTEAFF.

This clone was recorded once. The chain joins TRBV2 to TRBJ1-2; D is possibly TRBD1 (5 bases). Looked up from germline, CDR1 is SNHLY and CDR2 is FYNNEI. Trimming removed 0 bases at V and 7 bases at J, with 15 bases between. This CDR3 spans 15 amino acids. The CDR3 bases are TGTGCCAGCAGTGAAGCGACAGCGCCTCTTTTTGGCTACACCTTC. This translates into CASSEATAPLFGYTF.

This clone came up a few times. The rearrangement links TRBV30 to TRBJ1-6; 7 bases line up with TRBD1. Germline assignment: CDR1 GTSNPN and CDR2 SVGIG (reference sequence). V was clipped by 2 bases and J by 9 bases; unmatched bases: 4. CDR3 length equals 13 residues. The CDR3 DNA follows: TGTGCCTGGAGTAGACAGGGAACTTCACCCCTCCACTTT. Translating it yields CAWSRQGTSPLHF.

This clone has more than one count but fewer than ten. The CDR3 region has the DNA TGCAGCGTCGGACAGTTTAATGAAAAACTGTTTTTT. Amino acid sequence: CSVGQFNEKLFF. The gene calls are TRBV29-1 and TRBJ1-4; TRBD1 might be the D (6 bases). Germline loops: CDR1 SQVTM, CDR2 ANQGSEA. With 6 bases removed from V and 4 bases from J, the gap between germline ends came to 9 bases. The CDR3 covers 12 residues. The variable domain in full, completed from reference TRBV29-1 and TRBJ1-4, reads SAVISQKPSRDICQRGTSLTIQCQVDSQVTMMFWYRQQPGQSLTLIATANQGSEATYESGFVIDKFPISRPNLTFSTLTVSNMSPEDSSIYLCSVGQFNEKLFFGSGTQLSVL.

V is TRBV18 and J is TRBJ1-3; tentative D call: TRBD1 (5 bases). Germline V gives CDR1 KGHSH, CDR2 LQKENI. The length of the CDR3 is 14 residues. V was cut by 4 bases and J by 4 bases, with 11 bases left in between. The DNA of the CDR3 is TGTGCCAGCTCACTAGGGGATCCCGGAAACACCATATATTTT. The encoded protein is CASSLGDPGNTIYF.

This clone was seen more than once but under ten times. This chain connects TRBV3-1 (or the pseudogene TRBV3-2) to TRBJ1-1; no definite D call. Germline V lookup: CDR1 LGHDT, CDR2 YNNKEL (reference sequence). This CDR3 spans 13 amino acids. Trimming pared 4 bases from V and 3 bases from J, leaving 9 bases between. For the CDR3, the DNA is TGTGCCAGCAGCCTAACCGGGGACACTGAAGCTTTCTTT. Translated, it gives CASSLTGDTEAFF.

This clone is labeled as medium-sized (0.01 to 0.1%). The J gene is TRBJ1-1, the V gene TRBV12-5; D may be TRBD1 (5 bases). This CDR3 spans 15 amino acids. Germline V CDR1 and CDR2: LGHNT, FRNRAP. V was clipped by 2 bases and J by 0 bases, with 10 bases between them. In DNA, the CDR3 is TGTGCTAGTGGTTTGCACCGGGACTTGAACACTGAAGCTTTCTTT. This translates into CASGLHRDLNTEAFF.

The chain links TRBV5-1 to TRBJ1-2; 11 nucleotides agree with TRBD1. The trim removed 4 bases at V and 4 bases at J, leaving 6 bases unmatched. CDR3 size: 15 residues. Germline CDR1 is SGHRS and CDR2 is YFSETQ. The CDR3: CASSGGQGAGYGYTF. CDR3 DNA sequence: TGCGCCAGCAGCGGAGGACAGGGGGCTGGCTATGGCTACACCTTC.

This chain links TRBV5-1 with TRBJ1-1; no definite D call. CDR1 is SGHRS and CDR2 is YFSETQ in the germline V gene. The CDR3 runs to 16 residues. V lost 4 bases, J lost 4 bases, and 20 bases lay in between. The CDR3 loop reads CASSIGYRGGFTEAFF. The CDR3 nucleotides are TGCGCCAGCAGCATTGGTTATCGGGGAGGGTTCACTGAAGCTTTCTTT.

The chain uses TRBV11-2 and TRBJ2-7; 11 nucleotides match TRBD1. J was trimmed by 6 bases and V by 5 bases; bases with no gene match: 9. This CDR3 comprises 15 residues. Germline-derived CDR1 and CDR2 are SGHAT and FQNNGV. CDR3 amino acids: CASSQGAGTGGEQYF. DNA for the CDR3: TGTGCCAGCAGCCAAGGGGCCGGGACAGGGGGCGAGCAGTACTTC.

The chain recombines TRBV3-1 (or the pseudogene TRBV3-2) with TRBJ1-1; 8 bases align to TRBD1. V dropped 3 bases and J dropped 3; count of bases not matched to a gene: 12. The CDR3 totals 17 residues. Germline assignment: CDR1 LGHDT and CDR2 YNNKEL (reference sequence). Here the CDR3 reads CASSHFGFGTGYTEAFF. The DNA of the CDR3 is TGTGCCAGCAGCCACTTCGGCTTCGGGACAGGCTACACTGAAGCTTTCTTT.

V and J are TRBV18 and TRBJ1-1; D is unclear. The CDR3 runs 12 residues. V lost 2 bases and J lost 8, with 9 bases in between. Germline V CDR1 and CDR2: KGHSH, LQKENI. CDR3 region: CASSPSGTEAFF. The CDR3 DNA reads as TGTGCCAGCTCACCAAGCGGAACCGAAGCTTTCTTT.

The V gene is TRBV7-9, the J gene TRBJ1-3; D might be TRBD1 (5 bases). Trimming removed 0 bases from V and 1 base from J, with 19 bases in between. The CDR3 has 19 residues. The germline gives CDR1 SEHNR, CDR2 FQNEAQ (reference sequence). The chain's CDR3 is CASSLALHRGKASGNTIYF. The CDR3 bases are TGTGCCAGCAGCTTAGCGCTTCATAGGGGAAAAGCTTCTGGAAACACCATATATTTT.